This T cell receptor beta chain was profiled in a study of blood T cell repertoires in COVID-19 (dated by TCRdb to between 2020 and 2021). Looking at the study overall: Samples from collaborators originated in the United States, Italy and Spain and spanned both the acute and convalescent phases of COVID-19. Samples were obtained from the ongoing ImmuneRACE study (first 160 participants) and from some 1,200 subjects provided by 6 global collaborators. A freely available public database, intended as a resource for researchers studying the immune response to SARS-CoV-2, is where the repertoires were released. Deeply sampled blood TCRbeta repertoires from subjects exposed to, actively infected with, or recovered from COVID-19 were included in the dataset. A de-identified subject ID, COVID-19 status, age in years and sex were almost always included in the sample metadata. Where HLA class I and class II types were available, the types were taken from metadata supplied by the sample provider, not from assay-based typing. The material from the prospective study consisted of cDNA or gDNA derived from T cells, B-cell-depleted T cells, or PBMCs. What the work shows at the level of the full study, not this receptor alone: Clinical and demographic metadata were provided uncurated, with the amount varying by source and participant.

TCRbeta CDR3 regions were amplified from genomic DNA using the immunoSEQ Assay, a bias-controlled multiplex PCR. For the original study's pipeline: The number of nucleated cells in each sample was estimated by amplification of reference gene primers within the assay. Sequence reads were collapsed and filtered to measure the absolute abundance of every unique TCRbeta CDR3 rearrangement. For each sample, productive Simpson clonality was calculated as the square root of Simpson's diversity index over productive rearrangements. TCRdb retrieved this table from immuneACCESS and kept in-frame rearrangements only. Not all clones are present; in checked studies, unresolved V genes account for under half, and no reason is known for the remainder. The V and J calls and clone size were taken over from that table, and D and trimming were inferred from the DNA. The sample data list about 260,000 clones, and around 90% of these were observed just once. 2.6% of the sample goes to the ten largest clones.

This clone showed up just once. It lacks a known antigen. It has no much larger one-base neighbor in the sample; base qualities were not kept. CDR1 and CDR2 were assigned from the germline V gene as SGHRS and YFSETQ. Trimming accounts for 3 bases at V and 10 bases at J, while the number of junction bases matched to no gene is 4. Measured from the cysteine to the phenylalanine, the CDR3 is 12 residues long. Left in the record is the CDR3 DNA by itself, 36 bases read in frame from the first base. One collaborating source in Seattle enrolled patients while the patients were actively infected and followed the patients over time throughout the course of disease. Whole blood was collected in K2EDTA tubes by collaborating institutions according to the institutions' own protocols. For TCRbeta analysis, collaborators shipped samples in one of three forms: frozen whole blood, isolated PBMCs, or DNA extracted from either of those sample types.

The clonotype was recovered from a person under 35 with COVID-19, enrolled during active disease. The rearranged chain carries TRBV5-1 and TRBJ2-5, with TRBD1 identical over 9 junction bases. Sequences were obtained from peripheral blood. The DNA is TGCGCCAGCAGCTGGGACAGGGAAGACCAGTACTTC. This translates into CASSWDREDQYF. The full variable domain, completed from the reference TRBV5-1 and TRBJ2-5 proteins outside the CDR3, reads KAGVTQTPRYLIKTRGQQVTLSCSPISGHRSVSWYQQTPGQGLQFLFEYFSETQRNKGNFPGRFSGRQFSNSRSEMNVSTLELGDSALYLCASSWDREDQYFGPGTRLLVL.